This paragraph reports one T cell receptor beta chain. What it binds is not known. PCR amplification relied on 60 Vbeta primers (plus 13 Jbeta primers). Some clones are missing from TCRdb's copy, which holds only in-frame ones; the method was immunoSEQ multiplex PCR. The sample lists under 130,000 clones, around three quarters occurring once. Germline V lookup: CDR1 SGHDT, CDR2 YYEEEE. Trimming removed 4 bases from V and 1 base from J, with 12 bases in between. The CDR3 length is 15 residues. This sample is drawn from a study of cytomegalovirus exposure and HLA in healthy donors. Study-level information: A preliminary data release comprised 91 million or so unique TCRs obtained from HLA-typed donors. Broader study findings: Analyzed later, association rates of TCRs varied across HLA loci, with DRB1 most and HLA-C fewest. Accurate HLA-A and HLA-B prediction from TCR beta sequences was reported for most subjects. For most TCR beta V segments, an earlier analysis put the productive rate at about 87% or about 30% of the time.

This TCR was sampled from a woman between 18 and 29 years old in good health and CMV-seropositive. The chain employs TRBV5-6 and TRBJ1-5; no clear D. Sequencing input: PBMCs. CDR3 nucleotides: TGTGCCAGCAGCCCTAATATCTTGAGCAATCAGCCCCAGCATTTT. Translating it yields CASSPNILSNQPQHF.